The 13 T cell receptor beta chains listed next were all sequenced from one sample in a study of cytomegalovirus exposure and HLA in healthy donors. PCR was performed using 60 Vbeta and 13 Jbeta primers. Method: immunoSEQ multiplex PCR; TCRdb's copy keeps in-frame clones and lacks some. The sample yields approximately 61,000 clones, more than 70% seen once. The sample consisted of PBMCs. All receptors derive from a man aged 50 to 60 in good health and CMV-seropositive.

With regard to this clone: The junction departs from the called germline gene at one end, perhaps through a read error. CDR3 in DNA: TGTGACAGCTCAGGGCCAGGGAGGGGTGGCGGCTACACCTTC. Translation gives CDSSGPGRGGGYTF. The V and J genes are TRBV27 and TRBJ1-2; maybe TRBD1 (5 bases). Germline loops: CDR1 MNHEY, CDR2 SMNVEV (reference sequence). The CDR3 has 14 amino acids.

V usage is TRBV2 and J usage is TRBJ2-7, with 7 bases that match TRBD1. The CDR3 is 14 residues long. Germline V gene sequence: CDR1 SNHLY, CDR2 FYNNEI. Germline trimming cut 3 bases from V and 4 bases from J; bases unmatched to any gene: 6. CDR3 residues: CASSDRDRVYEQYF. CDR3 coding DNA: TGTGCCAGCAGTGACCGGGACAGAGTATACGAGCAGTACTTC.

This sequence joins TRBV5-4 and TRBJ2-1, with D maybe TRBD1 (6 bases). Germline-derived CDR1 and CDR2 are SGHNT and YYREEE (reference sequence). This CDR3 region has 13 residues. Trimming removed 10 bases from V and 0 bases from J, with 11 bases in between. CDR3 residues: CALGGSSYNEQFF. CDR3 DNA: TGTGCCTTAGGGGGTAGCTCCTACAATGAGCAGTTCTTC.

This clone was seen a few times. The chain recombines TRBV30 with TRBJ1-2; D unclear. The V gene lost 1 base and the J gene lost 4 bases, with 7 bases spanning the gap. The CDR3 has 12 amino acids. Germline-derived CDR1 and CDR2 are GTSNPN and SVGIG (reference sequence). CDR3 residues: CAWSEQLYGYTF. In DNA, the CDR3 is TGTGCCTGGAGTGAACAGCTCTATGGCTACACCTTC.

The rearrangement joins TRBV6-5 to TRBJ2-2, with D perhaps matching TRBD2 (5 bases). V was clipped by 0 bases and J by 3 bases, with 8 bases between them. Germline CDR1 MNHEY, CDR2 SVGAGI. This CDR3 contains 15 residues. The CDR3 nucleotides read TGTGCCAGCAGTTACTCCGGGCGGGACACCGGGGAGCTGTTTTTT. Encoded protein: CASSYSGRDTGELFF.

V is TRBV19 and J is TRBJ2-2; 8 bases line up with TRBD1. The germline CDR1 and CDR2 sequences are LNHDA and SQIVND (reference sequence). CDR3 size: 15 residues. V was pared by 7 bases and J by 4 bases, with 8 bases of the junction left unmatched. The CDR3 DNA follows: TGTGCCAGTACCCTGACAGGGGCGGGCACCGGGGAGCTGTTTTTT. Its protein product is CASTLTGAGTGELFF.

V gene TRBV6-5 combines with J gene TRBJ1-4, with 9 bases lining up with TRBD1. The germline gives CDR1 MNHEY, CDR2 SVGAGI. The length of the CDR3 is 14 residues. The J segment lost 7 bases and the V segment lost 6 bases, leaving 6 bases of the junction unmatched. The CDR3 coding sequence is TGTGCCAGCAGGCCCACAGGGGGCGGTGAAAAACTGTTTTTT. It yields the protein CASRPTGGGEKLFF.

This clone was counted only a few times. The gene calls are TRBV28 and TRBJ2-5; D may be TRBD1 (5 bases). V lost 6 bases and J lost 2, with 10 bases in between. CDR1 MDHEN and CDR2 SYDVKM come from the germline V gene. The CDR3 length is 13 residues. The CDR3 here is CASRVQGQETQYF. The CDR3 DNA is TGTGCCAGCAGGGTCCAGGGACAAGAGACCCAGTACTTC.

This rearrangement joins TRBV6-5 to TRBJ2-5, with 10 bases fitting TRBD1. Losses at the gene ends were 5 bases for V and 4 bases for J; bases not matched to a gene: 4. The CDR3 is 14 residues long. Germline CDR1 MNHEY, CDR2 SVGAGI. The CDR3 reads CASSRDRGIETQYF. In nucleotides, the CDR3 is TGTGCCAGCAGTCGGGACAGGGGTATAGAGACCCAGTACTTC.

The chain links TRBV18 to TRBJ2-7; possibly TRBD1 for D (5 bases). The CDR3 consists of 18 residues. Trimming pared 4 bases from V and 6 bases from J, leaving 28 bases between. The germline gives CDR1 KGHSH, CDR2 LQKENI. The chain's CDR3 is CASSQKGIAQGYVGEQYF. In DNA form, the CDR3 reads TGTGCCAGCTCACAAAAAGGGATCGCGCAGGGCTACGTAGGCGAGCAGTACTTC.

About this clone: One end of the junction is discordant with germline, which a read error may explain. The chain recombines TRBV5-1 with TRBJ2-5; 7 nucleotides agree with TRBD1. CDR1 and CDR2 (germline): SGHRS, YFSETQ. CDR3 size: 14 residues. The CDR3 DNA reads TGCGCCAGCAGCATTGGGACAGTTCAAGAGACCCAGCACTTC. Translating it yields CASSIGTVQETQHF.

In regard to this clone: One end of the junction fails to match germline, which may point to a read error. The chain couples TRBV6-6 to TRBJ2-5; 9 bases are a match to TRBD1. Germline lookup yields CDR1 MNHNY and CDR2 SVGAGI (reference sequence). The CDR3 covers 16 residues. The CDR3, as DNA: TGTGCCAGCAGTTACCAAGGACAGGGGTTACAAGGGACCCAGTACTTC. Its translation is CASSYQGQGLQGTQYF.

This rearrangement joins TRBV9 to TRBJ2-5; possibly TRBD1 for D (5 bases). This CDR3 comprises 14 residues. V was pared by 1 base and J by 4 bases, with 11 bases between. CDR1 is SGDLS, CDR2 YYNGEE, per germline. CDR3 DNA: TGTGCCAGCAGCGTATTCGGGCAGGGAGAGACCCAGTACTTC. It specifies CASSVFGQGETQYF.